The source of this T cell receptor (beta chain) is a study of blood T cell repertoires in COVID-19. Study at large: Sites in the United States, Italy and Spain provided acute and convalescent COVID-19 samples. PBMCs, B-cell-depleted T cells, or T cells were the source of the cDNA or gDNA that made up the material.

Per the original data handling: Researchers report that nucleated cell counts were estimated from reference gene primer amplification. The data were produced by immunoSEQ multiplex PCR, yet TCRdb's version contains in-frame clones alone and is incomplete. V, J and clone size are taken as reported in that table, and D and trimming were inferred from the DNA itself. The table records approximately 200,000 clones, about 85% of them present only once. Unmatched junction bases numbered 10, after V lost 4 bases and J lost 7 bases. This CDR3 contains 16 residues. Germline loops: CDR1 SGHDT, CDR2 YYEEEE. V is TRBV5-6 and J is TRBJ2-2, with TRBD1 identical over 10 bases. The sequencing sample was made of peripheral blood. This clonotype was sampled from a man in his forties with acute or convalescent COVID-19. CDR3 loop: CASSRGTGDLSGELFF. The CDR3 DNA sequence: TGTGCCAGCAGCAGGGGGACAGGGGATCTGAGCGGGGAGCTGTTTTTT.